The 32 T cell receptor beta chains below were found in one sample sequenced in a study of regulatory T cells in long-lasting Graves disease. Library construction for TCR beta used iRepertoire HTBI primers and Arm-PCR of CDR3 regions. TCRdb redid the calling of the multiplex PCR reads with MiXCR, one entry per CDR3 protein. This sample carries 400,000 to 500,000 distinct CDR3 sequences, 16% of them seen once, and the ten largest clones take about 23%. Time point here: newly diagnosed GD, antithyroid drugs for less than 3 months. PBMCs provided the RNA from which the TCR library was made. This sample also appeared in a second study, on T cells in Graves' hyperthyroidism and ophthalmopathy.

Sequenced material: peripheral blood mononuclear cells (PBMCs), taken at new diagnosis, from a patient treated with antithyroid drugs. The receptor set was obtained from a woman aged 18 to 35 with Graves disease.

The CDR3 sequence is CSALSFQGGIGNEQFF. The CDR3 coding sequence is TGCAGTGCCCTTTCCTTTCAGGGCGGGATAGGGAATGAGCAGTTCTTC. The chain combines TRBV20-1 with TRBJ2-1; D perhaps matches TRBD2 (6 bases). Per the germline V gene, CDR1 is DFQATT and CDR2 is SNEGSKA (reference sequence). V was cut by 6 bases and J by 7 bases, with 25 bases left in between. There are 16 residues in the CDR3.

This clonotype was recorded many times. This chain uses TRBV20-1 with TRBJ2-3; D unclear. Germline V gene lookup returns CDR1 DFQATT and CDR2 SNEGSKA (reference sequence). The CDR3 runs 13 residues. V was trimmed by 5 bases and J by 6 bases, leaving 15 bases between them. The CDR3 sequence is CSARLLPGDTQYF. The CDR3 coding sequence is TGCAGTGCTCGACTCCTTCCTGGGGATACGCAGTATTTT.

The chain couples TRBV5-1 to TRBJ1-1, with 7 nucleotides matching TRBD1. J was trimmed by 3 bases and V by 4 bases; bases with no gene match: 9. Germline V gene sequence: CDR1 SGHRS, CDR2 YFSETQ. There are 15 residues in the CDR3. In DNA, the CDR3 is TGCGCCAGCAGCCCCACGACAGGGCGGGACACTGAAGCTTTCTTT. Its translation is CASSPTTGRDTEAFF.

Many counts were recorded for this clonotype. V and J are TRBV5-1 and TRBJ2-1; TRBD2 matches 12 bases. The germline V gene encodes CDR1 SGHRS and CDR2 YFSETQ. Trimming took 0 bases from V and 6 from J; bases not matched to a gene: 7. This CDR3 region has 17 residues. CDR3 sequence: CASSLERGTSGLNEQFF. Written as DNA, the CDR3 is TGCGCCAGCAGCTTGGAACGCGGGACTAGCGGGCTCAATGAGCAGTTCTTC. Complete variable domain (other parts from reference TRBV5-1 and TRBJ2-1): KAGVTQTPRYLIKTRGQQVTLSCSPISGHRSVSWYQQTPGQGLQFLFEYFSETQRNKGNFPGRFSGRQFSNSRSEMNVSTLELGDSALYLCASSLERGTSGLNEQFFGPGTRLTVL.

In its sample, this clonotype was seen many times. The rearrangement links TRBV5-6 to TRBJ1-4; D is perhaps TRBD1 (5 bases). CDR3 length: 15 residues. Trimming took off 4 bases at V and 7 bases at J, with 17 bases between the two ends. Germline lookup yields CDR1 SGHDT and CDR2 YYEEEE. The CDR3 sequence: CASSRMTEAFEKLFF. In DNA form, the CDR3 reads TGTGCCAGCAGCCGAATGACAGAGGCTTTTGAAAAACTGTTTTTT.

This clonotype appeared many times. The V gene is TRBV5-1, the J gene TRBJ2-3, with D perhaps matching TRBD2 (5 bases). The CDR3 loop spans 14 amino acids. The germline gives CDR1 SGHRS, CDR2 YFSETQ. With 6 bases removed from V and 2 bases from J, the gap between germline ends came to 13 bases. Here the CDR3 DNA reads TGCGCCAGCACCGGACTGGAGAACACAGATACGCAGTATTTT. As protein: CASTGLENTDTQYF.

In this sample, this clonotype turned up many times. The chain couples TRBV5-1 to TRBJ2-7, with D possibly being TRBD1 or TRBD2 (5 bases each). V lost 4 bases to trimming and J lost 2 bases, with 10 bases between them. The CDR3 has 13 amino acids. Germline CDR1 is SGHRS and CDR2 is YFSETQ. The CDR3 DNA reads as TGCGCCAGCAGCGGGGGACCTACCTACGAGCAGTACTTC. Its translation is CASSGGPTYEQYF. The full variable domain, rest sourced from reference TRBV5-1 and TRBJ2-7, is KAGVTQTPRYLIKTRGQQVTLSCSPISGHRSVSWYQQTPGQGLQFLFEYFSETQRNKGNFPGRFSGRQFSNSRSEMNVSTLELGDSALYLCASSGGPTYEQYFGPGTRLTVT.

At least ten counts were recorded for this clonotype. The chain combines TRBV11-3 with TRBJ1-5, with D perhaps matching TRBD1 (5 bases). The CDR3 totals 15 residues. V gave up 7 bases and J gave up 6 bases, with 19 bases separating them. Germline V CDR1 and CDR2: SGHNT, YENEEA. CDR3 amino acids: CASTPNGDWGQPQHF. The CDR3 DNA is TGTGCCAGCACCCCCAATGGGGACTGGGGTCAGCCCCAGCATTTT.

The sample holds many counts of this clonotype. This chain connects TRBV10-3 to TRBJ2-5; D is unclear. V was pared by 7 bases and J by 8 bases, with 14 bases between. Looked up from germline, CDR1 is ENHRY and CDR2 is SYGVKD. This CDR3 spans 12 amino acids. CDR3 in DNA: TGTGCCATCAATTTGCCTCGCTCAACCCAGTACTTC. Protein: CAINLPRSTQYF.

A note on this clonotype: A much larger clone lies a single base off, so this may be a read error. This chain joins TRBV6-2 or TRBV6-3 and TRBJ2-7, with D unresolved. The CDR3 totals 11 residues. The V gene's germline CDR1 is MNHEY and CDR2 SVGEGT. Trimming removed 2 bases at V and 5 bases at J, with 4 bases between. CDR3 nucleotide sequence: TGTGCCAGCAGTTACGGACACGAGCAGTACTTC. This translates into CASSYGHEQYF.

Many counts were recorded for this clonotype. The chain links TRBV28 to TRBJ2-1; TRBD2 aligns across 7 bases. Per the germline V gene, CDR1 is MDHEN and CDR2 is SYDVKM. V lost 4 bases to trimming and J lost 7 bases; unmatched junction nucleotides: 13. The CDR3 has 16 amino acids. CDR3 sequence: CASSWGGDYSRNEQFF. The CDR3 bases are TGTGCCAGCAGTTGGGGAGGGGACTATTCGAGAAATGAGCAGTTCTTC.

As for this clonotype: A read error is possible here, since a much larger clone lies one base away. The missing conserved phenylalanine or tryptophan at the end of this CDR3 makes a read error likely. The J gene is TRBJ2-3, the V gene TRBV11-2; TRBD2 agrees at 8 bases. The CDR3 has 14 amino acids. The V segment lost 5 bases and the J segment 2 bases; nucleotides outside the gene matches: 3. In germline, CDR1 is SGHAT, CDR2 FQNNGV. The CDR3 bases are TGTGCCAGCAGCGTAGCGGGATTCACAGATACGCAGTATCTT. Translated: CASSVAGFTDTQYL.

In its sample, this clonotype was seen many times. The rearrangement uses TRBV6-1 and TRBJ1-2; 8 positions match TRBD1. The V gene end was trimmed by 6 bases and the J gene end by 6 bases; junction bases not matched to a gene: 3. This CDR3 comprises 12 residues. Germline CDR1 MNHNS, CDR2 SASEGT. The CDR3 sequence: CASSSTGDGYTF. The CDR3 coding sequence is TGTGCCAGCAGCTCGACAGGGGATGGCTACACCTTC.

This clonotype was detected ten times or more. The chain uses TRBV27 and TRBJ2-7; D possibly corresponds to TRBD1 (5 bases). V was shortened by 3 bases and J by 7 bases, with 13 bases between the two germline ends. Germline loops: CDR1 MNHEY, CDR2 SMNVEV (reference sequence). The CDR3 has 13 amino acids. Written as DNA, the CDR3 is TGTGCCAGCAGTTTGGCAGGGTTAAGAGAGCAGTACTTC. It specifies CASSLAGLREQYF.

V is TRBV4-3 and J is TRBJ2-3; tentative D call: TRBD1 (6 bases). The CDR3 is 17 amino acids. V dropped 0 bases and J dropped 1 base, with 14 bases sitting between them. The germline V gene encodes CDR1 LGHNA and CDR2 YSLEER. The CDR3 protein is CASSQEISYRGTDTQYF. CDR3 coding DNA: TGCGCCAGCAGCCAAGAAATATCATACAGGGGCACAGATACGCAGTATTTT.

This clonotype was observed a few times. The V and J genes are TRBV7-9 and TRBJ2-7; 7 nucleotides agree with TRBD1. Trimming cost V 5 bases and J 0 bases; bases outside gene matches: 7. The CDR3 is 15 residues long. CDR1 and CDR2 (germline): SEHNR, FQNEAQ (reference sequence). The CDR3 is CASSQGTDRSYEQYF. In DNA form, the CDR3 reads TGTGCCAGCAGCCAAGGGACAGACCGCTCCTACGAGCAGTACTTC.

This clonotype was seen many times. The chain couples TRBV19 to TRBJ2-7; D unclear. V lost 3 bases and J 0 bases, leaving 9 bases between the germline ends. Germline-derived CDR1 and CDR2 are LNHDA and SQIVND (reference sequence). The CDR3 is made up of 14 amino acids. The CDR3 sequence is CASSIDITSYEQYF. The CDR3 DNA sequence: TGTGCCAGTAGTATTGACATAACCTCCTACGAGCAGTACTTC.

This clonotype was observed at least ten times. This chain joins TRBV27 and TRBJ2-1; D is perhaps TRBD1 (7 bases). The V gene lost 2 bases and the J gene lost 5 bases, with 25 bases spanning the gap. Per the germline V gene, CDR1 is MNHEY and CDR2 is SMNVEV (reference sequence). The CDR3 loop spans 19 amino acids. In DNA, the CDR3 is TGTGCCAGCAGTTTAGGAGGGACAGACGTGTGGTACACTAACAATGAGCAGTTCTTC. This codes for CASSLGGTDVWYTNNEQFF.

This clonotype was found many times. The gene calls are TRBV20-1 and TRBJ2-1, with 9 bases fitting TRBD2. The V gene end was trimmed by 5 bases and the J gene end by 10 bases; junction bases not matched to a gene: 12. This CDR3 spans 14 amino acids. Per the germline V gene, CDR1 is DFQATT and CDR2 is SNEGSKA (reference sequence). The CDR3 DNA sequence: TGCAGTGCTGATGGCGGGAGGGAAAGTTGGGAGCAGTTCTTC. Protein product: CSADGGRESWEQFF.

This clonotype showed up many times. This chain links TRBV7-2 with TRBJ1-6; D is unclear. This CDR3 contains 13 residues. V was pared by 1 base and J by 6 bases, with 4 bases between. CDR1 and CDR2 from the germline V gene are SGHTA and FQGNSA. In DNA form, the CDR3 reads TGTGCCAGCAGCTTAGGGGTTAATTCACCCCTCCACTTT. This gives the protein CASSLGVNSPLHF.

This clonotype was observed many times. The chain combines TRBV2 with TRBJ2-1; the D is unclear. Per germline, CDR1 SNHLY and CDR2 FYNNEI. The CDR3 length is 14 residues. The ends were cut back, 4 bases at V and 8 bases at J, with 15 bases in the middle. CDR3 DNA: TGTGCCAGCAGTGCCAATCAGGCGCAAGATGAGCAGTTCTTC. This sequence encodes CASSANQAQDEQFF.

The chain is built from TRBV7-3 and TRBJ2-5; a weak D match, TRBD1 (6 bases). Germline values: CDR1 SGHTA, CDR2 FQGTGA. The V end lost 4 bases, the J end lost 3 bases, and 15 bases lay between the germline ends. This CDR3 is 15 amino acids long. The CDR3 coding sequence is TGTGCCAGCAGCTCTCAGGGGCTTGAAGAAGAGACCCAGTACTTC. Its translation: CASSSQGLEEETQYF.

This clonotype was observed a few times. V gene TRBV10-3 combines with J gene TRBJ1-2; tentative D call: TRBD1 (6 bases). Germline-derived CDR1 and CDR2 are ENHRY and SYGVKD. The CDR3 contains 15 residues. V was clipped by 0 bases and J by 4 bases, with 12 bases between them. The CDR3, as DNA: TGTGCCATCAGTGAGTCCTCGGGGGCCCTCTATGGCTACACCTTC. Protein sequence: CAISESSGALYGYTF.

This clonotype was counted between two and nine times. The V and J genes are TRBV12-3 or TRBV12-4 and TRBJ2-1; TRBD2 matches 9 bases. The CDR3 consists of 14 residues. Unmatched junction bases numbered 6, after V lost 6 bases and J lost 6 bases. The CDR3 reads CASRASGISNEQFF. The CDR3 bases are TGTGCCAGCAGAGCTAGCGGGATAAGCAATGAGCAGTTCTTC.

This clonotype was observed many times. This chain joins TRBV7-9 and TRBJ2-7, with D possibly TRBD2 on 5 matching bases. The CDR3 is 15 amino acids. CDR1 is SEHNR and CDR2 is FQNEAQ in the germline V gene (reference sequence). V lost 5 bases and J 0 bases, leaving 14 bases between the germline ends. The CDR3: CASSETGRGSYEQYF. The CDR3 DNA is TGTGCCAGCAGCGAAACGGGGAGAGGCTCCTACGAGCAGTACTTC.

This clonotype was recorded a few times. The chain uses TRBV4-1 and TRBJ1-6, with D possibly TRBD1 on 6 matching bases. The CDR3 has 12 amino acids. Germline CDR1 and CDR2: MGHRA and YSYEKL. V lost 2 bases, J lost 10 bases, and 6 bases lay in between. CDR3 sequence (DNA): TGCGCCAGCAGCCAACAGGGGTCACCCCTCCACTTT. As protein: CASSQQGSPLHF.

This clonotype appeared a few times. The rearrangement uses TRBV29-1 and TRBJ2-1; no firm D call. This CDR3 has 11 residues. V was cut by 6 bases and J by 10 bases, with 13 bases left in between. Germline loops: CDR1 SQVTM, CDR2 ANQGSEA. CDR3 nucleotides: TGCAGCGTCAACGGGTTGGGGGAGCAGTTCTTC. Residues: CSVNGLGEQFF.

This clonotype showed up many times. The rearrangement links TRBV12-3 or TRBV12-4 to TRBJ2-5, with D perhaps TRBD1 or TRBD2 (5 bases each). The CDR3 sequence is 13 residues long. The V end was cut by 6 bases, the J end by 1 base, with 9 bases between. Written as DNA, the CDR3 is TGTGCCAGCAGGGGGACGGTCCAAGAGACCCAGTACTTC. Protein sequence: CASRGTVQETQYF.

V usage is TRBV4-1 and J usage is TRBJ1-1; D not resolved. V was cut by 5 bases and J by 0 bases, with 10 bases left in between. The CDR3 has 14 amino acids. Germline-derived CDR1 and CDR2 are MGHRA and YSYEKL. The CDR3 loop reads CASSCQILNTEAFF. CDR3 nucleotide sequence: TGCGCCAGCAGCTGTCAGATACTGAACACTGAAGCTTTCTTT.

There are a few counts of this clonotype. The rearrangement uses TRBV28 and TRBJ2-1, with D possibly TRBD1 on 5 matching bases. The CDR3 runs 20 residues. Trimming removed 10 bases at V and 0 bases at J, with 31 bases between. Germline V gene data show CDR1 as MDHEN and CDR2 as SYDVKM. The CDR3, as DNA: TGTGCCATAGCCCGCAGAATGAGACAGACTGAGGAAATCTCCTACAATGAGCAGTTCTTC. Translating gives CAIARRMRQTEEISYNEQFF. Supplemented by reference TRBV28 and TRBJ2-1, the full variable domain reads DVKVTQSSRYLVKRTGEKVFLECVQDMDHENMFWYRQDPGLGLRLIYFSYDVKMKEKGDIPEGYSVSREKKERFSLILESASTNQTSMYLCAIARRMRQTEEISYNEQFFGPGTRLTVL.

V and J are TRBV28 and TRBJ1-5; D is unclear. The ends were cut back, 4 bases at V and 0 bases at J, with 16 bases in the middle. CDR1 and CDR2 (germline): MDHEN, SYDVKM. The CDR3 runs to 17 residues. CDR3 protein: CASSSKWASYSNQPQHF. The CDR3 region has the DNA TGTGCCAGCAGTTCAAAGTGGGCTTCCTATAGCAATCAGCCCCAGCATTTT. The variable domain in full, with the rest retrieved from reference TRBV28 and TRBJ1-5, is DVKVTQSSRYLVKRTGEKVFLECVQDMDHENMFWYRQDPGLGLRLIYFSYDVKMKEKGDIPEGYSVSREKKERFSLILESASTNQTSMYLCASSSKWASYSNQPQHFGDGTRLSIL.

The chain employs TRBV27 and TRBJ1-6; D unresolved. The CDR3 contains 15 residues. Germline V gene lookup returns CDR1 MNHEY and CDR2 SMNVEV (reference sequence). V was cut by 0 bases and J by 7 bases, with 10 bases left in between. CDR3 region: CASSLSKGANSPLHF. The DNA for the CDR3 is TGTGCCAGCAGTTTATCGAAGGGCGCAAATTCACCCCTCCACTTT.